The T cell receptor (beta chain) under discussion was sequenced for a study of siplizumab effects on memory and regulatory T cells. Each sample had around 99,000 TCR templates assayed. The assay was immunoSEQ multiplex PCR, and TCRdb's table has in-frame clones only and misses some. The table lists tens of thousands of clones, over 95% of them singletons. Germline loops: CDR1 SEHNR, CDR2 FQNEAQ (reference sequence). Trimming left V 4 bases short and J 0 bases short, with 16 bases between. The CDR3 is 18 residues long. Sequencing of unstimulated naive, memory, effector memory and TEMRA subsets was performed in three donor pairs.

The receptor's source is a human donor in good health. Input material: naive CD4+ T cells sorted from blood. J is TRBJ1-6 and V is TRBV7-9; no definite D call. CDR3 nucleotides: TGTGCCAGCAGCTCCACAATGGGAAGAAGCTCCTATAATTCACCCCTCCACTTT. This gives the protein CASSSTMGRSSYNSPLHF. Full variable domain (rest looked up from reference TRBV7-9 and TRBJ1-6): DTGVSQNPRHKITKRGQNVTFRCDPISEHNRLYWYRQTLGQGPEFLTYFQNEAQLEKSRLLSDRFSAERPKGSFSTLEIQRTEQGDSAMYLCASSSTMGRSSYNSPLHFGNGTRLTVT.